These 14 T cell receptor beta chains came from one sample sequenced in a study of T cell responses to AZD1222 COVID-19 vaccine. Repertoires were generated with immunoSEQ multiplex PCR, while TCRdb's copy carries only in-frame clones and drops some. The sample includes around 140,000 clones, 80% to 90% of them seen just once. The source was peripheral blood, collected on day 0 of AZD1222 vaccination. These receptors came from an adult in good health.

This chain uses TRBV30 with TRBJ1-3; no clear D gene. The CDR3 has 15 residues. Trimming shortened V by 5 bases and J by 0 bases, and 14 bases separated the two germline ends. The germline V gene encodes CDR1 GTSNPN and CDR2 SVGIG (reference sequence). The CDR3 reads CAWGVGLSSGNTIYF. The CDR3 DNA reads TGTGCCTGGGGGGTCGGCCTCAGCTCTGGAAACACCATATATTTT.

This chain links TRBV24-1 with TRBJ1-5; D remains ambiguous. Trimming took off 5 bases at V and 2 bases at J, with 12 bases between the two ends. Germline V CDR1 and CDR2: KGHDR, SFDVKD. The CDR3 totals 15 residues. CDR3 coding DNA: TGTGCCACCAGTGGAGCCCTACGGGGCAATCAGCCCCAGCATTTT. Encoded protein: CATSGALRGNQPQHF.

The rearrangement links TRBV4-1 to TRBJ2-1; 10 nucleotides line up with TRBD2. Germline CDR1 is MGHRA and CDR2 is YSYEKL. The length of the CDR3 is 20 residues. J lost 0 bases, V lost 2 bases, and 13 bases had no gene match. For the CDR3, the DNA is TGCGCCAGCAGCCAATATTCACTAGCGGGACCAATAAGCTCCTACAATGAGCAGTTCTTC. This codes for CASSQYSLAGPISSYNEQFF.

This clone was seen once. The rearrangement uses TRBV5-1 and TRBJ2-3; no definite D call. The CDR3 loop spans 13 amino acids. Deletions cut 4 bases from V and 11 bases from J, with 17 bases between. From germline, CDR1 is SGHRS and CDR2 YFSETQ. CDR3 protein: CASSDGRTPLQYF. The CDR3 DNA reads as TGCGCCAGCAGCGACGGCCGAACACCCCTGCAGTATTTT.

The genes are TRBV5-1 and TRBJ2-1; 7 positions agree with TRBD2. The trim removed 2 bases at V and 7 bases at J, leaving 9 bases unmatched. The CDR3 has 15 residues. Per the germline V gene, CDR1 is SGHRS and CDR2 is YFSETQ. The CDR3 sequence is CASSFRLAMENEQFF. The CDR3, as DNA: TGCGCCAGCAGCTTCCGACTAGCTATGGAGAATGAGCAGTTCTTC.

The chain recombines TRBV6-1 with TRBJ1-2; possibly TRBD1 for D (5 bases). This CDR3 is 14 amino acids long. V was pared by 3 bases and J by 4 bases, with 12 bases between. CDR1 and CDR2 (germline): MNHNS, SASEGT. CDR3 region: CASSDPWTPYGYTF. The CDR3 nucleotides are TGTGCCAGCAGTGATCCCTGGACACCCTATGGCTACACCTTC.

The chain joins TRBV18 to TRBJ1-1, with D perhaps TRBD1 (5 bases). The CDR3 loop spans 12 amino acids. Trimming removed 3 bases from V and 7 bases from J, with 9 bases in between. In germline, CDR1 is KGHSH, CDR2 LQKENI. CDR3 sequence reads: CASSPGAFEAFF. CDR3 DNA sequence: TGTGCCAGCTCACCCGGGGCGTTTGAAGCTTTCTTT.

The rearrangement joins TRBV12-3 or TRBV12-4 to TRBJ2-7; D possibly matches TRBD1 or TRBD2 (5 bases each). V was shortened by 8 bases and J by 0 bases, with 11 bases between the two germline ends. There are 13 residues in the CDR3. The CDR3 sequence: CASRDARSYEQYF. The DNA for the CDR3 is TGTGCCAGCCGGGACGCACGCTCCTACGAGCAGTACTTC.

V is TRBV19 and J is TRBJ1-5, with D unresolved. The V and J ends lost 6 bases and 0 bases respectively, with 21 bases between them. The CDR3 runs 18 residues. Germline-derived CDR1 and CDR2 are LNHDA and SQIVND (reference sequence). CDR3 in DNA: TGTGCCAGTAGCCCTGTGGCGGTTAACCCCTATAGCAATCAGCCCCAGCATTTT. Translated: CASSPVAVNPYSNQPQHF.

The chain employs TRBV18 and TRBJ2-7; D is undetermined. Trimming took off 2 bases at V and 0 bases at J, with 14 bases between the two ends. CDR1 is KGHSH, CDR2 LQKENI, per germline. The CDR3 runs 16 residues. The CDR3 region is CASSPRGSSLSYEQYF. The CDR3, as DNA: TGTGCCAGCTCACCAAGAGGCAGCTCGCTCTCCTACGAGCAGTACTTC. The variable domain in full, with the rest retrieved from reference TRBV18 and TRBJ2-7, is NAGVMQNPRHLVRRRGQEARLRCSPMKGHSHVYWYRQLPEEGLKFMVYLQKENIIDESGMPKERFSAEFPKEGPSILRIQQVVRGDSAAYFCASSPRGSSLSYEQYFGPGTRLTVT.

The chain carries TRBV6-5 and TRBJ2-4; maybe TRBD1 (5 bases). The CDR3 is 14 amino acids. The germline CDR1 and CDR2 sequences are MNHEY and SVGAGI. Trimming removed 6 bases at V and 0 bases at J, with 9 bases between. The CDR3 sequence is CASSVDRAKNIQYF. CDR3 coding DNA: TGTGCCAGCAGCGTTGACAGAGCCAAAAACATTCAGTACTTC.

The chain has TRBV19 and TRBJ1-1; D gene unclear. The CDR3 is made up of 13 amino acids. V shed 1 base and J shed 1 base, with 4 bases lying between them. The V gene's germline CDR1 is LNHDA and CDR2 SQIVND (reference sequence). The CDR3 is CASSIGSNTEAFF. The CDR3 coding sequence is TGTGCCAGTAGTATAGGGTCGAACACTGAAGCTTTCTTT.

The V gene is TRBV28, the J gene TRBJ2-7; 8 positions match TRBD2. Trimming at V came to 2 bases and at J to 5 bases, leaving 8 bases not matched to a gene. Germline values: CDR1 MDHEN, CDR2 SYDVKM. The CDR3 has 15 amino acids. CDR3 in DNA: TGTGCCAGCAGTTTAGCCGGACTAGCCTCTAACGAGCAGTACTTC. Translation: CASSLAGLASNEQYF. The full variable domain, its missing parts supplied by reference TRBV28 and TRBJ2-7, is DVKVTQSSRYLVKRTGEKVFLECVQDMDHENMFWYRQDPGLGLRLIYFSYDVKMKEKGDIPEGYSVSREKKERFSLILESASTNQTSMYLCASSLAGLASNEQYFGPGTRLTVT.

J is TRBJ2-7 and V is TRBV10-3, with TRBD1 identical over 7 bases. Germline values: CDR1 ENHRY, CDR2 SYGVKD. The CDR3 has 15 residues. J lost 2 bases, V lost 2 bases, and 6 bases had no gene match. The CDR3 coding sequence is TGTGCCATCAGTGAGGGAAGGGACAGAGCCTACGAGCAGTACTTC. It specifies CAISEGRDRAYEQYF.